This T cell receptor (beta chain) originates from a study of blood T cell repertoires in COVID-19. Study-level information: The analysed material was cDNA or gDNA that came from T cells, B-cell-depleted T cells, or PBMCs.

The protocol was immunoSEQ multiplex PCR, while the TCRdb copy is restricted to in-frame clones and leaves out a portion. The table includes about 170,000 clones, 80% to 90% detected once. Participant reports of clinical history set cohort assignment. CDR3 length equals 15 residues. Losses at the gene ends were 4 bases for V and 7 bases for J; bases not matched to a gene: 10. Germline loops: CDR1 SGHRS, CDR2 YFSETQ. V and J are TRBV5-1 and TRBJ2-1; 8 bases fit TRBD2. Material: PBMCs or T cells enriched from blood (not recorded which). The clonotype originates from a woman aged 45-59 years in a cohort exposed to, infected with or recovered from COVID-19 (not recorded which). The CDR3 region is CASSKVTSVTNEQFF. The CDR3 DNA reads TGCGCCAGCAGCAAGGTGACTAGCGTTACAAATGAGCAGTTCTTC.